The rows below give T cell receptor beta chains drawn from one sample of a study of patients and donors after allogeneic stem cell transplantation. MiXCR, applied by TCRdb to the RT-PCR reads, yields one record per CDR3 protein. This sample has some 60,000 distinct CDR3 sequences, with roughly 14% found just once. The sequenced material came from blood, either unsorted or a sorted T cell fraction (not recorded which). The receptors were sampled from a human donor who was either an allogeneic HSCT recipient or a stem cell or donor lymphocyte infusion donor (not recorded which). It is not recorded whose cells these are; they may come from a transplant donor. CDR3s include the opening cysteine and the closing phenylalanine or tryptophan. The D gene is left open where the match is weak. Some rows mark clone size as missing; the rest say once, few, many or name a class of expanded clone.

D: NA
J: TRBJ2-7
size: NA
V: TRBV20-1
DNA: TGCAGTGCTAGAGATGGGTCTGGGGCCTACGAGCAGTACTTC
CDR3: CSARDGSGAYEQYF

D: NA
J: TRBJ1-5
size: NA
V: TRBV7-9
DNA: TGTGCCAGCAGCTTAGGACGCGGGGGCGCCTACCAGCCCCAGCATTTT
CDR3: CASSLGRGGAYQPQHF

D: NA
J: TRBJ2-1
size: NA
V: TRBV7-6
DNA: TGTGCCAGCAGCTTAGTAGGGTTTGAGCAGTTCTTC
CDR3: CASSLVGFEQFF

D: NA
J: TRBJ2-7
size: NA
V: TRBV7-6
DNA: TGTGCCAGCAGCAGAAGAGCCGAGGGCGAGCAGTACTTC
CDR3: CASSRRAEGEQYF

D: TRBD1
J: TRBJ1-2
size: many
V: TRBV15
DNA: TGTGCCACCAGCAGTCACAACAGGGGGAACTATGGCTACACCTTC
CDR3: CATSSHNRGNYGYTF

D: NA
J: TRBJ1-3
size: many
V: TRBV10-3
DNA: TGTGCCTCGGTGGCAGGATCTGGAAACACCATATATTTT
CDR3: CASVAGSGNTIYF

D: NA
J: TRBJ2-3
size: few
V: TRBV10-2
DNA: TGCGCCAGCAGTGCCGGGACGATGAGCACAGATACGCAGTATTTT
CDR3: CASSAGTMSTDTQYF

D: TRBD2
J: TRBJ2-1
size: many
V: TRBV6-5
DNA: TGTGCCAGCAGCGTTAGCGGGCCCATCTACAATGAGCAGTTCTTC
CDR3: CASSVSGPIYNEQFF

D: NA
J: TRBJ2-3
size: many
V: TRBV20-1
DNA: TGCAGTGCTACGGGTACAGATACGCAGTATTTT
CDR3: CSATGTDTQYF

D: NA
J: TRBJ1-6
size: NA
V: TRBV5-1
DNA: TGCGCCAGCAGCCTCTGGACAGATGATAATTCACCCCTCCACTTT
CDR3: CASSLWTDDNSPLHF

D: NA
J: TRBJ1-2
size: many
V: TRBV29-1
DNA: TGCAGCGTATATGCCTTTGGACGTAACTATGGCTACACCTTC
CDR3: CSVYAFGRNYGYTF

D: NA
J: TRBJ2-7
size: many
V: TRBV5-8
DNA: TGTGCCAGCAGCCCATCAGGGGTCGAGCAGTACTTC
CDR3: CASSPSGVEQYF

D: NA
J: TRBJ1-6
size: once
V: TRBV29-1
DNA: TGCAGCGTCCGACTACAGGGCTATAATCCACCCCTCCACTTT
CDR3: CSVRLQGYNPPLHF

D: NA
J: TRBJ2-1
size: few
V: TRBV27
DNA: TGTGCCAGCACACAAGCGGACGGATACAATGAGCAGTTCTTC
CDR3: CASTQADGYNEQFF

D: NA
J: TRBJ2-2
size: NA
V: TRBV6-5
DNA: TGTGCCACCAAGGAGGGACCCGGGGAGCTGTTTTTT
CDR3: CATKEGPGELFF

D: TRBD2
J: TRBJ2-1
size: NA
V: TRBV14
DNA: TGTGCCAGCGGCATTAATAGCGGGAGCTACAATGAGCAGTTCTTC
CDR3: CASGINSGSYNEQFF

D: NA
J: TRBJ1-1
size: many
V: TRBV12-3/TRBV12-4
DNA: TGTGCCAGCAGTTTAATGGGGCATGAAGGTTTCTTT
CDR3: CASSLMGHEGFF

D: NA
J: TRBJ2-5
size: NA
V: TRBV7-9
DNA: TGTGCCAGCAGCTTGGGCAGGGACGAGACCCAGTACTTC
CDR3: CASSLGRDETQYF

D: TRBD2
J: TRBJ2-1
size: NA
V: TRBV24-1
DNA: TGTGCCACCAGTGACCCTCTAGCGGGAGGGCCTCATGAGCAGTTCTTC
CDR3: CATSDPLAGGPHEQFF

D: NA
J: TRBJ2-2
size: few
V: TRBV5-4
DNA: TGTGCCAGCAGCCAGGGGACAGCGGGCACCGGGGAGCTGTTTTTT
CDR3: CASSQGTAGTGELFF

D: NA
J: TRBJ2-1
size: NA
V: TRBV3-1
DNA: TGTGCCAGCAGCCAAGAAGGGTTGGTGGGGCAGTTCTTC
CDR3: CASSQEGLVGQFF

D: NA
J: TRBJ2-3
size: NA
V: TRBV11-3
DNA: TGTGCCAGCAGCTTAGAAGGCGACAGTTTTGATACGCAGTATTTT
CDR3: CASSLEGDSFDTQYF

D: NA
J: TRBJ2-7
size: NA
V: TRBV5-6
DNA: TGTGCCAGCACTACTTGGGTCGGACCGGGGCAGTACTTC
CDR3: CASTTWVGPGQYF

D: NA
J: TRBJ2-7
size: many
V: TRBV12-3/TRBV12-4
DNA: TGTGCCAGCAGTTCTCCCTACGAGCAGTACTTC
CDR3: CASSSPYEQYF

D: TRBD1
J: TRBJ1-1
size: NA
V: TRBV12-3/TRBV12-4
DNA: TGTGCCAGCACTCTGGGGGGACAGACACGCACTGAAGCTTTCTTT
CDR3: CASTLGGQTRTEAFF

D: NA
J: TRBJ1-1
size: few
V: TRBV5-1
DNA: TGCGCCAGCAGCCTTTCCACACAGAACACTGAAGCTTTCTTT
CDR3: CASSLSTQNTEAFF

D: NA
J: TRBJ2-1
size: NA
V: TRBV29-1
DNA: TGCAGCGTTGCCAATGAGCAGTTCTTC
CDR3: CSVANEQFF